This T cell receptor beta chain is from a study of T cell responses to AZD1222 COVID-19 vaccine. Points from the study as a whole: Donors skewed white British and female; clonal diversity was possibly underestimated. Just a handful of people given AZD1222 tested seropositive at baseline.

This clone was counted a few times. Its antigen is undetermined. The CDR3 totals 15 residues. The V gene lost 3 bases and the J gene lost 7 bases, with 15 bases spanning the gap. Germline CDR1 and CDR2: MNHEY and SMNVEV (reference sequence). Method: immunoSEQ multiplex PCR; TCRdb's copy keeps in-frame clones and lacks some. Counted here are about 85,000 clones, around nine tenths occurring once; the ten biggest clones make up about a tenth. The TCR comes from an adult in good health. Source: peripheral blood, taken on day 0 of MenACWY control vaccination. This sequence joins TRBV27 and TRBJ1-4, with D perhaps matching TRBD1 (5 bases). The CDR3 DNA sequence: TGTGCCAGCAGTTTGCTGATTGGTGGGGGTGAAAAACTGTTTTTT. It specifies CASSLLIGGGEKLFF.